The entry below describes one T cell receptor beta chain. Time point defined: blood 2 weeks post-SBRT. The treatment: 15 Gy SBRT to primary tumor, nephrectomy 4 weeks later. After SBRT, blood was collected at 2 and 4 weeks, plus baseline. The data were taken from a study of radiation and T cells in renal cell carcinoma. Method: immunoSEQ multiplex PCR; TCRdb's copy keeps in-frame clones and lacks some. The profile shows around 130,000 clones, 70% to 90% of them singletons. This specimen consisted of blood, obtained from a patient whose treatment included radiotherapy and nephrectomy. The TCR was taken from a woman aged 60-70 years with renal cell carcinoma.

This chain's CDR3 is CASSLGLAGTDTQYF. As DNA, the CDR3 is TGCGCCAGCAGCTTGGGCCTAGCCGGCACAGATACGCAGTATTTT. The chain joins TRBV5-1 to TRBJ2-3, with a weak D call TRBD2 (5 bases). The CDR3 contains 15 residues. Germline values: CDR1 SGHRS, CDR2 YFSETQ. With 0 bases removed from V and 1 base from J, the gap between germline ends came to 9 bases. The complete variable domain, with remaining parts taken from reference TRBV5-1 and TRBJ2-3, reads KAGVTQTPRYLIKTRGQQVTLSCSPISGHRSVSWYQQTPGQGLQFLFEYFSETQRNKGNFPGRFSGRQFSNSRSEMNVSTLELGDSALYLCASSLGLAGTDTQYFGPGTRLTVL.